A selection of T cell receptor beta chains follows, all from one sample in a study of cytomegalovirus exposure and HLA in healthy donors. Sequencing used immunoSEQ multiplex PCR; TCRdb keeps in-frame clones, though not all of them. The sample has some 110,000 clones, 65% to 90% seen once. The specimen was PBMCs. All receptors derive from a woman aged 30 to 39 in good health and CMV-seronegative. Each CDR3 is given with its conserved first and last residue. D genes are given only for firm matches. Size tells how often a clone was seen (once, few, many) or the class of an expanded clone, and some rows leave it out.

>TRBV5-1|TRBJ2-2|TRBD2|.
CASSLGGAGARGELFF
TGCGCCAGCAGCTTGGGGGGAGCGGGAGCCCGCGGGGAGCTGTTTTTT
>TRBV2|TRBJ1-6|TRBD1|.
CASRPGQGNNSPLHF
TGTGCCAGCAGGCCGGGACAGGGGAATAATTCACCCCTCCACTTT
>TRBV11-3|TRBJ2-7|.|.
CASSKAGVGEQYF
TGTGCCAGCAGCAAGGCCGGAGTCGGCGAGCAGTACTTC
>TRBV4-3|TRBJ2-2|TRBD1|few
CASSQAGQGADTGELFF
TGCGCCAGCAGCCAAGCGGGACAGGGAGCGGACACCGGGGAGCTGTTTTTT
>TRBV6-4|TRBJ2-5|TRBD2|.
CASSVTSDPRETQYF
TGTGCCAGCAGTGTAACTAGCGATCCCAGAGAGACCCAGTACTTC
>TRBV25-1|TRBJ2-1|.|.
CASRGNRNEQFF
TGTGCCAGCAGGGGGAACAGGAATGAGCAGTTCTTC
>TRBV4-3|TRBJ2-1|TRBD2|.
CASSERGRDHNEQFF
TGCGCCAGCAGCGAGCGGGGCAGGGATCACAATGAGCAGTTCTTC
>TRBV28|TRBJ1-2|.|.
CASSPPGKAYGYTF
TGTGCCAGCAGTCCCCCGGGGAAAGCATATGGCTACACCTTC
>TRBV27|TRBJ2-1|TRBD2|.
CASSLPGGRRDEQFF
TGTGCCAGCAGTTTACCGGGAGGCCGCAGGGATGAGCAGTTCTTC
>TRBV7-3|TRBJ2-1|TRBD2|.
CASSLTLAGGPKEQFF
TGTGCCAGCAGCTTAACTCTTGCGGGAGGGCCTAAAGAGCAGTTCTTC